This T cell receptor beta chain was profiled in a study of cytotoxic CD8 clonotypes in ibrutinib-treated CLL. Overall study findings and caveats: Rare overall, public clonotypes shrank or held steady under therapy. Clonality climbed at ibrutinib response, then dropped toward baseline at progression.

The assay was immunoSEQ multiplex PCR, and TCRdb's table has in-frame clones only and misses some. The sample consists of some 70,000 clones, 90% of them appearing once. Germline CDR1 and CDR2: SGHRS and YFSETQ. V lost 3 bases to trimming and J lost 4 bases, with 22 bases between them. This CDR3 has 17 amino acids. A remark on this clone: The antigen is not known.

This sequence was found in a human donor with chronic lymphocytic leukemia. The sequencing here drew on PBMCs, taken after 12 months of ibrutinib treatment. The chain uses TRBV5-1 and TRBJ2-5; a possible D gene is TRBD2 (6 bases). CDR3 amino acids: CASSSPVETGLPETQYF. The CDR3 region has the DNA TGCGCCAGCAGCTCACCGGTAGAAACGGGACTCCCAGAGACCCAGTACTTC.